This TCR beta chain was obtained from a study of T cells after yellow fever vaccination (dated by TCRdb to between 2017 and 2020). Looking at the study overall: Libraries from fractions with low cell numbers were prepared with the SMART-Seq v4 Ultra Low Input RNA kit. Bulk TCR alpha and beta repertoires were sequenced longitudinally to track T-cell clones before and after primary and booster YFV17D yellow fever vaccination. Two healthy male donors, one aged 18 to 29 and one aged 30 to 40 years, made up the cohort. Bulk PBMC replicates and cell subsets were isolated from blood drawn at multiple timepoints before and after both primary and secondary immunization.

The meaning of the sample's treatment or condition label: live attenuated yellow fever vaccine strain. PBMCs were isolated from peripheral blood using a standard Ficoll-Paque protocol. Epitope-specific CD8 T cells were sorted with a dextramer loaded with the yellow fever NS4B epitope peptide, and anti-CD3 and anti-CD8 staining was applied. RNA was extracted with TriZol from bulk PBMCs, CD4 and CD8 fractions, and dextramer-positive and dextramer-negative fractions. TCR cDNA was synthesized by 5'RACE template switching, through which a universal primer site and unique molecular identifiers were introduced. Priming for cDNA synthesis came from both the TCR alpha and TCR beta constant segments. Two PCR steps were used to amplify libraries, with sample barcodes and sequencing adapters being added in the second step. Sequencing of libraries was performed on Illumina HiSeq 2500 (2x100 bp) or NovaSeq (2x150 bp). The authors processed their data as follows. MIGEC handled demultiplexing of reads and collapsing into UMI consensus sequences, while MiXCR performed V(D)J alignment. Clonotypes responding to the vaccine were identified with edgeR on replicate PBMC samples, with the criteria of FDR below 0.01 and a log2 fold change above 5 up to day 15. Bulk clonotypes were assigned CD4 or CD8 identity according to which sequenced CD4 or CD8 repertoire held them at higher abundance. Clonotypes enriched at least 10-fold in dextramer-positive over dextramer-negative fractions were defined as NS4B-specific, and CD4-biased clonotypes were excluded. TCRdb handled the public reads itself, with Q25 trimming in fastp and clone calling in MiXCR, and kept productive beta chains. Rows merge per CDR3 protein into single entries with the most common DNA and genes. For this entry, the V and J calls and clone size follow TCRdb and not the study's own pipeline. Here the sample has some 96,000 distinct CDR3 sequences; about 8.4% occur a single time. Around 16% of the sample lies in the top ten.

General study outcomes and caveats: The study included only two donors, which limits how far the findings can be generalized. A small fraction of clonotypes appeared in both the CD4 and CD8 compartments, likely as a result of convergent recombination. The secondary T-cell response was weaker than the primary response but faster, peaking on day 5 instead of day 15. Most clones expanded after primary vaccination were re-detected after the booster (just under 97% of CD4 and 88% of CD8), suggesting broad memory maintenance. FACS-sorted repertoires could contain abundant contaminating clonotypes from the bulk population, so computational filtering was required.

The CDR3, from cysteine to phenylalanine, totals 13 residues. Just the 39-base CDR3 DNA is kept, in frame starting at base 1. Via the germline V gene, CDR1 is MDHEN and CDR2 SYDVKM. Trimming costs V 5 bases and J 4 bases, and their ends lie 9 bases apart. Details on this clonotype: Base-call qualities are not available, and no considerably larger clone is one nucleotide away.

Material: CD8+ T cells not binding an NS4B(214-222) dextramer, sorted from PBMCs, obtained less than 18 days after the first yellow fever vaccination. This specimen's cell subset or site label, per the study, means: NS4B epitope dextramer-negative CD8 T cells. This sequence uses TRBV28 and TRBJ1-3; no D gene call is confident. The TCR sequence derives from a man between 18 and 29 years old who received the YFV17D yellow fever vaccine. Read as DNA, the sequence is TGTGCCAGCAGTGCGGTAGGGGGAAACACCATATATTTT. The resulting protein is CASSAVGGNTIYF.